The 22 T cell receptor beta chains below were found in one sample sequenced in a study of cytomegalovirus exposure and HLA in healthy donors (dated by TCRdb to between 2016 and 2019). The library was obtained by the immunoSEQ multiplex PCR assay. The multiplex PCR relied on a mix of 60 forward primers for TCR Vbeta segments and 13 reverse primers for TCR Jbeta segments. Held by TCRdb, this immuneACCESS table contains in-frame sequences only and omits some clones. Under half of the omission traces to an unresolved V gene where checked; the cause of the rest is unknown. A total of 150,000 to 200,000 clones appear in this sample, 70% to 85% of them only once. In total, the top ten clones hold about 0.094% of the sample. Sequencing was carried out using PBMCs. These receptors came from a boy younger than 10 in good health and CMV-seronegative.

The chain recombines TRBV4-1 with TRBJ2-7, with 8 nucleotides matching TRBD1. CDR3 length equals 15 residues. Trimming took 1 base from V and 6 from J; bases not matched to a gene: 8. Germline values: CDR1 MGHRA, CDR2 YSYEKL. CDR3 coding DNA: TGCGCCAGCAGCCAAGCCCTCTCCGGACAGGGCGAGCAGTACTTC. Its protein product is CASSQALSGQGEQYF.

This rearrangement joins TRBV5-6 to TRBJ1-2; D is ambiguous. V was cut by 0 bases and J by 8 bases, with 14 bases left in between. This CDR3 region has 14 residues. Germline V gene data show CDR1 as SGHDT and CDR2 as YYEEEE. CDR3 DNA: TGTGCCAGCAGCTTGGCCGATGGGCTTCTAGGCTACACCTTC. Its translation is CASSLADGLLGYTF.

The chain is built from TRBV5-6 and TRBJ2-7; 12 nucleotides align to TRBD2. The CDR3 covers 14 residues. Germline V gene sequence: CDR1 SGHDT, CDR2 YYEEEE. Losses at the gene ends were 0 bases for V and 5 bases for J; bases not matched to a gene: 0. The CDR3 DNA reads as TGTGCCAGCAGCTTGGGACTAGCGGGGGACGAGCAGTACTTC. This codes for CASSLGLAGDEQYF.

The chain links TRBV19 to TRBJ1-6; no reliable D call. Trimming shortened V by 7 bases and J by 7 bases, and 11 bases separated the two germline ends. This CDR3 region has 13 residues. Germline V lookup: CDR1 LNHDA, CDR2 SQIVND (reference sequence). CDR3 in amino acids: CASNSGQNSPLHF. The CDR3 nucleotides read TGTGCCAGTAATTCTGGGCAGAATTCACCCCTCCACTTT.

The chain joins TRBV5-6 to TRBJ1-1, with D tentatively TRBD1 (5 bases). Germline CDR1 is SGHDT and CDR2 is YYEEEE. Trimming removed 4 bases at V and 1 base at J, with 14 bases between. CDR3 length: 15 residues. The CDR3 sequence: CASSPLGGANTEAFF. CDR3 coding DNA: TGTGCCAGCAGCCCATTGGGAGGGGCGAACACTGAAGCTTTCTTT. The full variable domain, completed using reference TRBV5-6 and TRBJ1-1, is DAGVTQSPTHLIKTRGQQVTLRCSPKSGHDTVSWYQQALGQGPQFIFQYYEEEERQRGNFPDRFSGHQFPNYSSELNVNALLLGDSALYLCASSPLGGANTEAFFGQGTRLTVV.

V usage is TRBV25-1 and J usage is TRBJ2-3, with 7 positions matching TRBD2. The V segment lost 10 bases and the J segment 8 bases; nucleotides outside the gene matches: 12. This CDR3 has 13 amino acids. CDR1 and CDR2 (germline): MGHDK, SYGVNS. CDR3 protein: CATRGEGESTQYF. DNA for the CDR3: TGTGCCACCCGGGGGGAAGGGGAGAGTACGCAGTATTTT.

The genes are TRBV19 and TRBJ1-2; maybe TRBD1 (5 bases). CDR3 length equals 14 residues. The V gene lost 1 base and the J gene lost 2 bases, with 8 bases spanning the gap. Per the germline V gene, CDR1 is LNHDA and CDR2 is SQIVND (reference sequence). DNA of the CDR3: TGTGCCAGTAGTATAGGGGGCCCGAACTATGGCTACACCTTC. Its translation: CASSIGGPNYGYTF.

V and J are TRBV6-1 and TRBJ2-5; D might be TRBD1 (6 bases). V lost 4 bases and J 9 bases, leaving 9 bases between the germline ends. Germline V gene sequence: CDR1 MNHNS, CDR2 SASEGT. The length of the CDR3 is 11 residues. CDR3 protein: CASSVGTPQYF. The DNA for the CDR3 is TGTGCCAGCAGTGTTGGGACACCCCAGTACTTC.

This chain joins TRBV4-3 and TRBJ2-2, with D perhaps TRBD2 (5 bases). CDR1 and CDR2 from the germline V gene are LGHNA and YSLEER. Trimming stripped 4 bases from V and 5 bases from J, with 11 bases between. The CDR3 loop spans 14 amino acids. CDR3 sequence reads: CASSLSSGTGELFF. The DNA of the CDR3 is TGCGCCAGCAGCCTGTCGTCGGGGACCGGGGAGCTGTTTTTT.

The rearrangement uses TRBV4-1 and TRBJ1-1; 9 bases line up with TRBD1. Germline V lookup: CDR1 MGHRA, CDR2 YSYEKL. With V trimmed by 1 base and J by 0 bases, 6 bases remained unmatched. This CDR3 region has 17 residues. CDR3 bases: TGCGCCAGCAGCCAAGTCGCGACAGGGGGATTGAACACTGAAGCTTTCTTT. Translated, it gives CASSQVATGGLNTEAFF.

This clone was seen a single time. The genes are TRBV6-5 and TRBJ1-4; TRBD1 aligns across 7 bases. This CDR3 has 15 amino acids. CDR1 and CDR2 from the germline V gene are MNHEY and SVGAGI. The V gene end was trimmed by 2 bases and the J gene end by 2 bases; junction bases not matched to a gene: 2. The CDR3 is CASSYRGPTNEKLFF. The DNA of the CDR3 is TGTGCCAGCAGTTACAGGGGGCCCACTAATGAAAAACTGTTTTTT.

The rearrangement uses TRBV29-1 and TRBJ2-5, with D possibly TRBD1 on 5 matching bases. Gene TRBJ2-7 matches the end of the DNA better, so the J call may be wrong. Germline CDR1 SQVTM, CDR2 ANQGSEA. This CDR3 region has 13 residues. As DNA, the CDR3 is TGCAGCGTACAACCGACAGTGTCCTACGAGCAGTACTTC. Encoded protein: CSVQPTVSYEQYF.

This chain links TRBV11-2 with TRBJ2-1; D may be TRBD1 (5 bases). With 11 bases removed from V and 1 base from J, the gap between germline ends came to 15 bases. From germline, CDR1 is SGHAT and CDR2 FQNNGV. CDR3 length: 14 residues. The CDR3 protein is CAVTRGPSYNEQFF. The CDR3 DNA sequence: TGTGCCGTTACAAGGGGCCCTTCCTACAATGAGCAGTTCTTC.

The V and J genes are TRBV7-9 and TRBJ1-6; D may be TRBD1 (5 bases). The CDR3 is made up of 14 amino acids. The V and J ends lost 5 bases and 10 bases respectively, with 15 bases between them. Per the germline V gene, CDR1 is SEHNR and CDR2 is FQNEAQ (reference sequence). The CDR3 DNA is TGTGCCAGCAGCGACGGCCAGGGAGGATCACCCCTCCACTTT. The encoded protein is CASSDGQGGSPLHF.

This clone was counted between two and nine times. The genes are TRBV10-3 and TRBJ1-6; no clear D. V was trimmed by 3 bases and J by 8 bases, leaving 14 bases between them. CDR1 ENHRY and CDR2 SYGVKD come from the germline V gene. The CDR3 loop spans 15 amino acids. The CDR3 reads CAISETQNLYSPLHF. In DNA, the CDR3 is TGTGCCATCAGTGAAACCCAGAACCTCTATTCACCCCTCCACTTT.

This chain uses TRBV19 with TRBJ1-5, with D perhaps TRBD1 (6 bases). V shed 8 bases and J shed 1 base, with 18 bases lying between them. Germline V lookup: CDR1 LNHDA, CDR2 SQIVND (reference sequence). The CDR3 totals 16 residues. The CDR3 bases are TGTGCCAGTGCCTCGTTTGGGGGCCGCAGCAATCAGCCCCAGCATTTT. Its translation is CASASFGGRSNQPQHF.

The chain employs TRBV29-1 and TRBJ1-1; 10 bases agree with TRBD1. Germline CDR1 and CDR2: SQVTM and ANQGSEA. CDR3 size: 14 residues. Unmatched junction bases numbered 9, after V lost 5 bases and J lost 6 bases. The CDR3 nucleotides read TGCAGCGTTACTCCGACAGGGGGCGGGCCTGAAGCTTTCTTT. Protein: CSVTPTGGGPEAFF.

The V call is TRBV9, the J call TRBJ2-7; a weak D match, TRBD1 (6 bases). The CDR3 length is 15 residues. Trimming took 3 bases from V and 1 from J, leaving 14 bases between them. From germline, CDR1 is SGDLS and CDR2 YYNGEE. The CDR3 sequence is CASSGGQPQSYEQYF. CDR3 DNA sequence: TGTGCCAGCAGCGGCGGACAGCCGCAATCCTACGAGCAGTACTTC.

The gene calls are TRBV6-1 and TRBJ2-3; 7 bases agree with TRBD2. Germline lookup yields CDR1 MNHNS and CDR2 SASEGT. This CDR3 has 12 amino acids. The V and J ends lost 6 bases and 11 bases, in that order; junction bases with no gene match: 8. CDR3 residues: CASRRTSDGQYF. The CDR3 nucleotides read TGTGCCAGCAGGAGGACTAGTGACGGGCAGTATTTT.

The chain carries TRBV2 and TRBJ2-7; 8 bases line up with TRBD1. There are 15 residues in the CDR3. Germline CDR1 SNHLY, CDR2 FYNNEI. V was pared by 5 bases and J by 5 bases, with 11 bases of the junction left unmatched. The CDR3 is CASSKTGGGSNEQYF. Written as DNA, the CDR3 is TGTGCCAGCAGTAAAACAGGGGGTGGTTCTAACGAGCAGTACTTC. Full variable domain (remainder filled in from reference TRBV2 and TRBJ2-7): EPEVTQTPSHQVTQMGQEVILRCVPISNHLYFYWYRQILGQKVEFLVSFYNNEISEKSEIFDDQFSVERPDGSNFTLKIRSTKLEDSAMYFCASSKTGGGSNEQYFGPGTRLTVT.

The chain employs TRBV9 and TRBJ2-2, with D uncertain. The CDR3 sequence is 14 residues long. Germline-derived CDR1 and CDR2 are SGDLS and YYNGEE. Trimming pared 3 bases from V and 3 bases from J, leaving 9 bases between. CDR3 sequence reads: CASSADWYTGELFF. The CDR3 coding sequence is TGTGCCAGCAGCGCAGACTGGTACACCGGGGAGCTGTTTTTT.

CDR3 sequence: CASSLRGNTDTQYF. For the CDR3, the DNA is TGCGCCAGCAGCTTGCGAGGAAACACAGATACGCAGTATTTT. The chain couples TRBV5-1 to TRBJ2-3; D unresolved. The CDR3 runs 14 residues. V was trimmed by 1 base and J by 2 bases, leaving 8 bases between them. Germline CDR1 is SGHRS and CDR2 is YFSETQ.